This T cell receptor (beta chain) was recovered during a study of cytomegalovirus exposure and HLA in healthy donors. For the study at large: The platform used for the roughly 120 validation repertoires matched that of the approximately 620 first-cohort repertoires, a later analysis reported. Study-level findings and limits: In vitro work confirmed that three CMV-associated chains recognize CMV antigens. Reportedly, cytomegalovirus status was diagnosed with high sensitivity and specificity. Clusters of TCRs from the first cohort tended to co-occur in the 120 validation repertoires (as a later analysis found).

TCRdb's table, derived via immunoSEQ multiplex PCR, lists solely in-frame clones and lacks some. The table records more than 95,000 clones, just under 95% of them present only once. Remarks on this clone: The antigen is not known.

The CDR3 covers 16 residues. V lost 0 bases and J 2 bases, leaving 13 bases between the germline ends. The germline V gene has CDR1 SGHRS and CDR2 YFSETQ. Sequenced input: PBMCs. V gene TRBV5-1 combines with J gene TRBJ2-3; D gene ambiguous. The receptor comes from a woman aged 18-29 years in good health and CMV-seronegative. In DNA, the CDR3 is TGCGCCAGCAGCTTGGAGATTGGGCAGTCCACAGATACGCAGTATTTT. Translated, it gives CASSLEIGQSTDTQYF.